This T cell receptor (beta chain) comes out of a study of siplizumab effects on memory and regulatory T cells. Findings and limits, study-wide: With siplizumab, Treg-derived clones averaged approximately 66% of mappable alloreactive CD4+ clones, versus about 25% in controls. Most proliferating CD4+ or CD8+ clones, roughly 75-96%, had no naive or memory assignment. Major contributors to the alloresponse seemed to be naive T cells, which also appeared more diverse than memory cells. Sequences below about 10^-5 frequency were poorly captured, limiting mapping of alloreactive clones.

Trimming took 8 bases from V and 6 from J, leaving 16 bases between them. Per germline, CDR1 MNHEY and CDR2 SMNVEV (reference sequence). The CDR3 loop spans 13 amino acids. As regards this clone: Its antigen is undetermined. The same CDR3 can be traced to other DNA sequences in this sample.

Method: immunoSEQ multiplex PCR; TCRdb's copy keeps in-frame clones and lacks some. The table records approximately 46,000 clones, about 93% of them present only once. The receptor's source is a human donor in good health. The chain uses TRBV27 and TRBJ1-1; a weak D match, TRBD1 (5 bases). Input material: CD8+ T cells sorted from blood. The CDR3, as DNA: TGTGCCAGCGGGGGACCCCTAAGCCCTGAAGCTTTCTTT. Translation: CASGGPLSPEAFF.